These 28 T cell receptor beta chains came from one sample sequenced in a study of blood T cell repertoires in COVID-19. Assay used: immunoSEQ multiplex PCR; TCRdb lists only in-frame clones, some missing. The repertoire holds about 300,000 clones, with 80% to 90% as singletons. Sample: PBMCs or T cells enriched from blood (not recorded which). These receptors were taken from a man aged 25-40 years who had recovered from COVID-19.

The V call is TRBV7-9, the J call TRBJ1-1; D ambiguous. CDR1 and CDR2 from the germline V gene are SEHNR and FQNEAQ (reference sequence). V was pared by 5 bases and J by 0 bases, with 10 bases between. The CDR3 contains 14 residues. The CDR3 is CASSQNTLNTEAFF. The CDR3 region has the DNA TGTGCCAGCAGCCAAAACACCCTGAACACTGAAGCTTTCTTT.

This chain connects TRBV4-2 to TRBJ1-1; D remains unclear. The ends were cut back, 0 bases at V and 6 bases at J, with 11 bases in the middle. There are 14 residues in the CDR3. Germline CDR1 is LGHNA and CDR2 is YNFKEQ. CDR3 protein: CASSQERARPEAFF. DNA for the CDR3: TGTGCCAGCAGCCAAGAGAGGGCGAGACCTGAAGCTTTCTTT.

This clone appeared a single time. The genes are TRBV7-2 and TRBJ1-4; possible D gene TRBD1, 5 bases. This CDR3 spans 15 amino acids. Trimming pared 7 bases from V and 8 bases from J, leaving 20 bases between. Germline assignment: CDR1 SGHTA and CDR2 FQGNSA. CDR3 loop: CASTEMGGITEKLFF. Written as DNA, the CDR3 is TGTGCCAGCACCGAAATGGGGGGAATAACCGAAAAACTGTTTTTT.

CDR3 DNA: TGTGCCAGCAGTGAGACTCAGGGGAACACTGAAGCTTTCTTT. Encoded protein: CASSETQGNTEAFF. This chain links TRBV25-1 with TRBJ1-1, with D perhaps matching TRBD1 (5 bases). The V gene lost 3 bases and the J gene lost 1 base, with 9 bases spanning the gap. The germline gives CDR1 MGHDK, CDR2 SYGVNS. The CDR3 spans 14 residues.

The rearrangement uses TRBV3-1 (or the pseudogene TRBV3-2) and TRBJ2-7; D call uncertain. V shed 4 bases and J shed 2 bases, with 12 bases lying between them. Germline V gene data show CDR1 as LGHDT and CDR2 as YNNKEL (reference sequence). This CDR3 has 14 residues. The CDR3 DNA reads TGTGCCAGCAGCCGCTCGACTGCCGCCTACGAGCAGTACTTC. Protein product: CASSRSTAAYEQYF.

The rearrangement uses TRBV7-8 and TRBJ1-5, with D tentatively TRBD1 (5 bases). V lost 5 bases to trimming and J lost 5 bases, with 13 bases between them. The CDR3 extends over 14 amino acids. Germline assignment: CDR1 SGHVS and CDR2 FQNEAQ. The chain's CDR3 is CASSEAGQYQPQHF. The CDR3 DNA is TGTGCCAGCAGCGAGGCAGGGCAGTATCAGCCCCAGCATTTT.

The V call is TRBV2, the J call TRBJ1-2, with a tentative D call TRBD1 (6 bases). This CDR3 has 13 residues. V gave up 1 base and J gave up 4 bases, with 7 bases separating them. Germline CDR1 SNHLY, CDR2 FYNNEI. Written as DNA, the CDR3 is TGTGCCAGCAGTGAAGGGGGGCTCTATGGCTACACCTTC. Its translation: CASSEGGLYGYTF.

V and J are TRBV15 and TRBJ1-2; D might be TRBD1 (5 bases). Germline lookup yields CDR1 LNHNV and CDR2 YYDKDF (reference sequence). The length of the CDR3 is 13 residues. V was clipped by 5 bases and J by 8 bases, with 15 bases between them. CDR3 sequence reads: CATSSRPRGGYTF. CDR3 DNA sequence: TGTGCCACCAGCTCCCGCCCGCGGGGGGGCTACACCTTC.

The chain links TRBV30 to TRBJ1-5, with 9 bases that match TRBD1. Germline-derived CDR1 and CDR2 are GTSNPN and SVGIG (reference sequence). V gave up 5 bases and J gave up 6 bases; unmatched junction bases: 5. This CDR3 is 13 amino acids long. CDR3 sequence (DNA): TGTGCCTGGGGACAGGGGATCGGTCAGCCCCAGCATTTT. Protein product: CAWGQGIGQPQHF.

CDR3: CATAGGTDSYNEQFF. The CDR3 DNA reads TGTGCCACTGCTGGGGGGACAGACTCCTACAATGAGCAGTTCTTC. V gene TRBV24-1 combines with J gene TRBJ2-1; D perhaps matches TRBD1 (7 bases). Deletions cut 10 bases from V and 0 bases from J, with 15 bases between. The CDR3 is made up of 15 amino acids. The germline CDR1 and CDR2 sequences are KGHDR and SFDVKD.

The V and J genes are TRBV9 and TRBJ1-4; no definite D call. Between the trimmed V and J ends, which lost 4 bases and 5 bases, there was a span of 18 bases. Germline assignment: CDR1 SGDLS and CDR2 YYNGEE. This CDR3 region has 16 residues. CDR3: CASSLGPGTFNEKLFF. CDR3 coding DNA: TGTGCCAGCAGCCTTGGACCGGGAACTTTCAATGAAAAACTGTTTTTT.

This chain connects TRBV6-6 to TRBJ2-7, with 12 bases fitting TRBD1. J was trimmed by 4 bases and V by 4 bases; bases with no gene match: 5. Germline CDR1 MNHNY, CDR2 SVGAGI (reference sequence). This CDR3 is 15 amino acids long. DNA of the CDR3: TGTGCCAGCAGTTCCCCGGGACAGGGGGCGTACGAGCAGTACTTC. It is translated as CASSSPGQGAYEQYF.

The chain joins TRBV6-5 to TRBJ2-5; weak D call: TRBD2 (7 bases). The CDR3 spans 14 residues. Between the trimmed V and J ends, which lost 0 bases and 10 bases, there was a span of 15 bases. From germline, CDR1 is MNHEY and CDR2 SVGAGI. The DNA for the CDR3 is TGTGCCAGCAGTTACTCGATGGGAGGGGGTGGCCAGTACTTC. Protein sequence: CASSYSMGGGGQYF.

The chain has TRBV4-2 and TRBJ2-7; 7 nucleotides align to TRBD1. Looked up from germline, CDR1 is LGHNA and CDR2 is YNFKEQ. V shed 1 base, J shed 1 base, and the junction held 7 bases outside the gene matches. This CDR3 region has 16 residues. CDR3 region: CASSQGQGGVSYEQYF. Written as DNA, the CDR3 is TGTGCCAGCAGCCAAGGACAGGGTGGAGTTTCCTACGAGCAGTACTTC.

The chain is built from TRBV5-1 and TRBJ1-5; D remains ambiguous. Trimming cost V 7 bases and J 4 bases, with 15 bases left between them. CDR3 length equals 14 residues. In germline, CDR1 is SGHRS, CDR2 YFSETQ. The chain's CDR3 is CASALGFGNQPQHF. CDR3 in DNA: TGCGCCAGCGCCCTTGGTTTCGGGAATCAGCCCCAGCATTTT.

The chain carries TRBV6-5 and TRBJ1-3; no firm D call. Per germline, CDR1 MNHEY and CDR2 SVGAGI. Trimming left V 2 bases short and J 5 bases short, with 10 bases between. This CDR3 is 14 amino acids long. This CDR3 is CASSYEAGRNTIYF. The CDR3 DNA reads as TGTGCCAGCAGTTACGAGGCTGGTCGAAACACCATATATTTT.

This clone appeared a single time. V is TRBV19 and J is TRBJ1-3, with 7 bases lining up with TRBD1. Unmatched junction bases numbered 9, after V lost 7 bases and J lost 3 bases. Germline assignment: CDR1 LNHDA and CDR2 SQIVND (reference sequence). The CDR3 runs to 15 residues. CDR3 loop: CASIPDRTGGNTIYF. The CDR3 DNA reads as TGTGCCAGTATCCCGGACAGGACGGGTGGAAACACCATATATTTT.

In DNA, the CDR3 is TGTGCCAGCAGCCAAGCCAGGGGCGGATCGAACACCGGGGAGCTGTTTTTT. It encodes CASSQARGGSNTGELFF. The gene calls are TRBV3-1 (or the pseudogene TRBV3-2) and TRBJ2-2; the D gene is possibly TRBD1 (6 bases). Germline V gene sequence: CDR1 LGHDT, CDR2 YNNKEL (reference sequence). Trimming removed 1 base from V and 0 bases from J, with 12 bases in between. This CDR3 has 17 residues.

This clone was recorded once. The chain joins TRBV4-2 to TRBJ2-1; TRBD2 matches 13 bases. The ends lost 2 bases at V and 8 bases at J; junction bases unmatched: 3. The CDR3 spans 15 residues. Germline CDR1 LGHNA, CDR2 YNFKEQ. CDR3 in amino acids: CASSQRLAGGHEQFF. CDR3 nucleotide sequence: TGTGCCAGCAGCCAACGACTAGCGGGGGGTCATGAGCAGTTCTTC.

This clone was detected only once. The genes are TRBV2 and TRBJ1-5; perhaps TRBD1 as D (6 bases). The CDR3 runs 19 residues. Germline V gives CDR1 SNHLY, CDR2 FYNNEI. Between the trimmed V and J ends, which lost 2 bases and 4 bases, there was a span of 24 bases. The CDR3 DNA follows: TGTGCCAGCAGTGAATTGGACTTTCAAGGGTGGGGGCGTAATCAGCCCCAGCATTTT. This sequence encodes CASSELDFQGWGRNQPQHF.

The J gene is TRBJ2-5, the V gene TRBV3-1 (or the pseudogene TRBV3-2); TRBD1 matches 9 bases. The CDR3 runs to 16 residues. After removal of 0 bases from V and 4 bases from J, the junction contained 6 bases not matched to a gene. The germline V gene has CDR1 LGHDT and CDR2 YNNKEL (reference sequence). CDR3 region: CASSQEGQGRGETQYF. CDR3 DNA: TGTGCCAGCAGCCAAGAAGGACAGGGGCGAGGAGAGACCCAGTACTTC.

The chain links TRBV5-4 to TRBJ2-7; a possible D gene is TRBD1 (6 bases). Germline V CDR1 and CDR2: SGHNT, YYREEE (reference sequence). The CDR3 covers 14 residues. V shed 3 bases and J shed 1 base, with 11 bases lying between them. The CDR3 protein is CASSSRGRSYEQYF. The CDR3 nucleotides are TGTGCCAGCAGCTCCAGGGGAAGGTCCTACGAGCAGTACTTC.

The chain joins TRBV2 to TRBJ2-7, with TRBD2 identical over 9 bases. The V segment lost 5 bases and the J segment 3 bases; nucleotides outside the gene matches: 14. The CDR3 spans 17 residues. Germline CDR1 is SNHLY and CDR2 is FYNNEI. The CDR3, as DNA: TGTGCCAGCAGTCGAGCAGCAGCGGGGGGCGGCGGCTACGAGCAGTACTTC. Its translation: CASSRAAAGGGGYEQYF.

The chain carries TRBV2 and TRBJ1-5, with D unclear. Germline V lookup: CDR1 SNHLY, CDR2 FYNNEI. The CDR3 spans 14 residues. V lost 5 bases and J 0 bases, leaving 8 bases between the germline ends. Written as DNA, the CDR3 is TGTGCCAGCAGTCTTCTAGATAGCAATCAGCCCCAGCATTTT. Its protein product is CASSLLDSNQPQHF.

The chain uses TRBV2 and TRBJ2-1, with 12 bases identical to TRBD1. The CDR3 covers 15 residues. V was clipped by 8 bases and J by 7 bases; unmatched bases: 9. CDR1 is SNHLY, CDR2 FYNNEI, per germline. The DNA of the CDR3 is TGTGCCAGCTTGACCGGGACAGGGGGCAAGAATGAGCAGTTCTTC. Protein product: CASLTGTGGKNEQFF.

The sample holds a few counts of this clone. V gene TRBV2 combines with J gene TRBJ2-5, with 15 positions matching TRBD2. The CDR3 length is 14 residues. Germline lookup yields CDR1 SNHLY and CDR2 FYNNEI. The trim removed 8 bases at V and 4 bases at J, leaving 2 bases unmatched. CDR3 DNA: TGTGCCAGCCTGGGACTAGCGGGGGGAGAGACCCAGTACTTC. It encodes CASLGLAGGETQYF.

The rearrangement links TRBV2 to TRBJ2-7, with D possibly being TRBD1 (6 bases). Trimming took 4 bases from V and 3 from J, leaving 10 bases between them. The CDR3 totals 13 residues. CDR1 is SNHLY and CDR2 is FYNNEI in the germline V gene. CDR3 loop: CASSVQGNYEQYF. The CDR3 DNA sequence: TGTGCCAGCAGTGTACAGGGCAACTACGAGCAGTACTTC.

J is TRBJ1-4 and V is TRBV7-2, with D perhaps matching TRBD1 (5 bases). The CDR3 totals 12 residues. V shed 4 bases and J shed 14 bases, with 14 bases lying between them. The germline V gene encodes CDR1 SGHTA and CDR2 FQGNSA. The CDR3 nucleotides read TGTGCCAGCAGCTGGGGGTCGGGGGTTCTGTTTTTT. This encodes CASSWGSGVLFF.